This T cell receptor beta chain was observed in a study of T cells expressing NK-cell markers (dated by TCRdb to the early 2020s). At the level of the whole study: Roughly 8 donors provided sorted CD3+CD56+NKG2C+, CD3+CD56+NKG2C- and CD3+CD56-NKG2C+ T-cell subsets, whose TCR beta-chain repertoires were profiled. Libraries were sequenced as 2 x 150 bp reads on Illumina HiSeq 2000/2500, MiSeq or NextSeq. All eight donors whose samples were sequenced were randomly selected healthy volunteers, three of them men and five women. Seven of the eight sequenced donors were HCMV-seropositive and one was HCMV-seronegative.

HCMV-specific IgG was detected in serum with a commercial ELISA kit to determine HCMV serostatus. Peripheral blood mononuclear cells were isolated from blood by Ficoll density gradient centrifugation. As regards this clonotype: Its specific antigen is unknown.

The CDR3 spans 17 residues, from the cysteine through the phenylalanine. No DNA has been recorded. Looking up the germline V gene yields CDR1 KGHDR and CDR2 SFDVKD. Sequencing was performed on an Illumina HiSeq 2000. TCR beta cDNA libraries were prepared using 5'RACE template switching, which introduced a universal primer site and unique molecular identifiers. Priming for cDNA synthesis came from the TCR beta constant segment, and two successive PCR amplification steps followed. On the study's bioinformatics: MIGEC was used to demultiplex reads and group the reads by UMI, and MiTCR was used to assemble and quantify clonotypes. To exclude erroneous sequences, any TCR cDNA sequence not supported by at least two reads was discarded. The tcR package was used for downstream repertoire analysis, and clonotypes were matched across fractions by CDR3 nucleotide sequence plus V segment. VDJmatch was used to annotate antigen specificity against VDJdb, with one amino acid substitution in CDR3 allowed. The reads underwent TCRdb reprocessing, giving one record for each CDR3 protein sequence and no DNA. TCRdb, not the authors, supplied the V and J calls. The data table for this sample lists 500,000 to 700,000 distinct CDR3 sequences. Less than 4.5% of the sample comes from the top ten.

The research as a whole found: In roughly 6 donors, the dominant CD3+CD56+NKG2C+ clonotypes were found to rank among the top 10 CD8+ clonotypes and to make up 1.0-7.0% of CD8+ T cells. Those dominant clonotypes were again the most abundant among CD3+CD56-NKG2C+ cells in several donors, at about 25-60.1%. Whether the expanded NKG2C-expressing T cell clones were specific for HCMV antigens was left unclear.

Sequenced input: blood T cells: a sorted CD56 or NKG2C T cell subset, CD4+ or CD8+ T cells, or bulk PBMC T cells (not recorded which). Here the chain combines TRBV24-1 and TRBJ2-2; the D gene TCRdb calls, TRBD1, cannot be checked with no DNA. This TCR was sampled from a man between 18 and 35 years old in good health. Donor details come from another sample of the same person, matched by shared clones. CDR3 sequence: CATSDRNRGGFTGELFF.